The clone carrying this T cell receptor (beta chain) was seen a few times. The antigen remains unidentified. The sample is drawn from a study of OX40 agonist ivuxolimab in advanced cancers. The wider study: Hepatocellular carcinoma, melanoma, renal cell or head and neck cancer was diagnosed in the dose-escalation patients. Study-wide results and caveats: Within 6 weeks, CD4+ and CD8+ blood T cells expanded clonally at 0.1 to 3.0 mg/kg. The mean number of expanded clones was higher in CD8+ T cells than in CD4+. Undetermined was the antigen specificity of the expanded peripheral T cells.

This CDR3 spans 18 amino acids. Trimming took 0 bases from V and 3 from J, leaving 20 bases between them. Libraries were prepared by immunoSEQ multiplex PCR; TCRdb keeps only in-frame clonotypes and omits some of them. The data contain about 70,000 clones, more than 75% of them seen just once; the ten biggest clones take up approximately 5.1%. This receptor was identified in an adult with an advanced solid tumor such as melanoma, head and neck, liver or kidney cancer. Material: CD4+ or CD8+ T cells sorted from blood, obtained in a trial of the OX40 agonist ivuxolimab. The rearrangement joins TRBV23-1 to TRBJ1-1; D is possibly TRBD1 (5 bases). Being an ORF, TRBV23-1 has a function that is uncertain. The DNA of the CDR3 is TGCGCCAGCAGTCAATCGATGGGACGTTTTAAGCCGTACACTGAAGCTTTCTTT. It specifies CASSQSMGRFKPYTEAFF.